The 3 T cell receptor beta chains below come from one sample, sequenced in a study of metastatic and nonmetastatic thyroid tumors. Thyroid surgery had not been preceded by any treatment in any patient. TCRdb re-clonotyped the PCR reads via MiXCR. Of approximately 44,000 clones in the sample, around 24% were seen once. Material for sequencing was tumor tissue. The receptors here all came from a female donor with papillary thyroid cancer or a benign thyroid nodule (not recorded which). Some clones in this sample may be carry-over from other donors' samples.

The chain employs TRBV10-3 and TRBJ2-2; no clear D. Between the trimmed V and J ends, which lost 6 bases and 2 bases, there was a span of 10 bases. The length of the CDR3 is 14 residues. The germline CDR1 and CDR2 sequences are ENHRY and SYGVKD. In DNA, the CDR3 is TGTGCCATCAGCCCCGAAATTAACACCGGGGAGCTGTTTTTT. This codes for CAISPEINTGELFF.

The chain recombines TRBV6-5 with TRBJ2-2; 9 nucleotides line up with TRBD2. There are 14 residues in the CDR3. Unmatched junction bases numbered 4, after V lost 4 bases and J lost 7 bases. Germline V gives CDR1 MNHEY, CDR2 SVGAGI. The CDR3 sequence: CASSSTSGGGELFF. The CDR3 DNA reads as TGTGCCAGCAGTTCGACTAGCGGCGGCGGGGAGCTGTTTTTT.

This rearrangement joins TRBV7-6 to TRBJ1-4; tentative D call: TRBD1 (5 bases). The CDR3 covers 14 residues. Trimming removed 5 bases at V and 11 bases at J, with 18 bases between. CDR1 is SGHVS and CDR2 is FNYEAQ in the germline V gene. The CDR3 bases are TGTGCCAGCAGCCCTGGAGAGGGGTCGGGGAAACTGTTTTTT. Its protein is CASSPGEGSGKLFF.